These T cell receptor beta chains were read from a single sample in a study of vaccination effects on CD4 cells after COVID-19. TCRdb keeps only in-frame clones here, not all; method: immunoSEQ multiplex PCR. This sample has about 22,000 clones, with about three quarters found just once. Their antigens remain unidentified. Material: CD4+ T cells from PBMCs cultured with HCoV-229E spike peptides, obtained before COVID-19 vaccination. The receptors shown here come from a human donor who received a COVID-19 vaccine. Both conserved end residues are part of each CDR3. A D gene is named only where the DNA matches it firmly. Some rows mark clone size as missing; the rest say once, few, many or name a class of expanded clone.

j_call: TRBJ2-1; clone_size: NA; d_call: NA; v_call: TRBV10-3; cdr3_nt: TGTGCCATCAGTGAGTCTTCCGCTACCTACAATGAGCAGTTCTTC; cdr3_aa: CAISESSATYNEQFF
j_call: TRBJ2-2; clone_size: few; d_call: TRBD2; v_call: TRBV3-1/TRBV3-2; cdr3_nt: TGTGCCAGCAGCCAGAGACTAGCAGGGACCGGGGAGCTGTTTTTT; cdr3_aa: CASSQRLAGTGELFF
j_call: TRBJ1-1; clone_size: few; d_call: NA; v_call: TRBV6-5; cdr3_nt: TGTGCCAGCAGTTTCCGGGGTGCTTTCTTT; cdr3_aa: CASSFRGAFF
j_call: TRBJ1-5; clone_size: NA; d_call: TRBD1; v_call: TRBV28; cdr3_nt: TGTGCCACCCGACAGGGATGGAATCAGCCCCAGCATTTT; cdr3_aa: CATRQGWNQPQHF
j_call: TRBJ1-1; clone_size: NA; d_call: TRBD1; v_call: TRBV2; cdr3_nt: TGTGCCAGCGATGACAGGGGGGGGAACACTGAAGCTTTCTTT; cdr3_aa: CASDDRGGNTEAFF
j_call: TRBJ2-3; clone_size: NA; d_call: NA; v_call: TRBV6-5; cdr3_nt: TGTGCCAGCAGTTACAGGGGCAACAAGGGGGATACGCAGTATTTT; cdr3_aa: CASSYRGNKGDTQYF
j_call: TRBJ2-1; clone_size: NA; d_call: NA; v_call: TRBV3-1/TRBV3-2; cdr3_nt: TGTGCCAGCAGCCAAGACAGGAACAATGAGCAGTTCTTC; cdr3_aa: CASSQDRNNEQFF
j_call: TRBJ1-6; clone_size: NA; d_call: TRBD1; v_call: TRBV5-1; cdr3_nt: TGCGCCAGCAGCTTGAACCGATCCGGGACAGGTTTTTTCGGTCGGGGGTCACCCCTCCACTTT; cdr3_aa: CASSLNRSGTGFFGRGSPLHF
j_call: TRBJ1-4; clone_size: NA; d_call: TRBD1; v_call: TRBV4-2; cdr3_nt: TGTGCCAGCAGCCAAGGAGGTGGGACAGGGGGTGAAAAACTGTTTTTT; cdr3_aa: CASSQGGGTGGEKLFF
j_call: TRBJ2-7; clone_size: NA; d_call: NA; v_call: TRBV2; cdr3_nt: TGTGCCAGCAGAAGGGGAGGCGAGCAGTACTTC; cdr3_aa: CASRRGGEQYF
j_call: TRBJ2-5; clone_size: NA; d_call: NA; v_call: TRBV29-1; cdr3_nt: TGCAGCGTTAGGACACAAGAGACCCAGTACTTC; cdr3_aa: CSVRTQETQYF
j_call: TRBJ1-1; clone_size: few; d_call: TRBD1; v_call: TRBV6-6; cdr3_nt: TGTGCCAGCAGTTACCCGAGGAGGGGGCTGAACACTGAAGCTTTCTTT; cdr3_aa: CASSYPRRGLNTEAFF
j_call: TRBJ1-2; clone_size: NA; d_call: NA; v_call: TRBV6-5; cdr3_nt: TGTGCCAGCAAACCTGGTATGAACTATGGCTACACCTTC; cdr3_aa: CASKPGMNYGYTF
j_call: TRBJ1-6; clone_size: once; d_call: NA; v_call: TRBV30; cdr3_nt: TGTGCCTGGAGCAATAAACAGGGAGGCAATTCACCCCTCCACTTT; cdr3_aa: CAWSNKQGGNSPLHF
j_call: TRBJ2-1; clone_size: NA; d_call: NA; v_call: TRBV2; cdr3_nt: TGTGCCAGCAGTGAAGCGCTTCGATCGAAGTTCTTC; cdr3_aa: CASSEALRSKFF
j_call: TRBJ2-7; clone_size: NA; d_call: NA; v_call: TRBV2; cdr3_nt: TGTGCCAGCAAGGGGGGGACCACTTCCTACGAGCAGTACTTC; cdr3_aa: CASKGGTTSYEQYF
j_call: TRBJ1-3; clone_size: NA; d_call: TRBD1; v_call: TRBV5-4; cdr3_nt: TGTGCCAGCAGCGCGTACAGGGGGCTGGCTGGAAACACCATATATTTT; cdr3_aa: CASSAYRGLAGNTIYF
j_call: TRBJ1-6; clone_size: NA; d_call: NA; v_call: TRBV3-1/TRBV3-2; cdr3_nt: TGTGCCAGCAGCCAAGAACATACAGGGAGGTCACCCCTCCACTTT; cdr3_aa: CASSQEHTGRSPLHF